These 32 T cell receptor beta chains originate from one sample sequenced in a study of blood T cell repertoires in COVID-19. The table came from immunoSEQ multiplex PCR; TCRdb's copy has only in-frame clones and leaves some out. The data hold more than 200,000 clones, with 88% observed a single time. Sequenced: peripheral blood. These receptor sequences come from a man older than 75 with acute or convalescent COVID-19.

The chain is built from TRBV3-1 (or the pseudogene TRBV3-2) and TRBJ1-2; the match to TRBD1 covers 8 bases. Trimming cost V 1 base and J 7 bases; bases outside gene matches: 5. The CDR3 runs 14 residues. Germline V CDR1 and CDR2: LGHDT, YNNKEL (reference sequence). In DNA, the CDR3 is TGTGCCAGCAGCCAAGTTTACAGGGGGTTTGGCTACACCTTC. This sequence encodes CASSQVYRGFGYTF.

The chain carries TRBV4-1 and TRBJ2-7; 11 bases agree with TRBD2. Unmatched junction bases numbered 6, after V lost 8 bases and J lost 3 bases. Germline CDR1 MGHRA, CDR2 YSYEKL. The CDR3 has 14 amino acids. The CDR3 DNA reads as TGCGCCAGCGCCCATGGGACTAGCGGCTACGAGCAGTACTTC. It is translated as CASAHGTSGYEQYF.

This rearrangement joins TRBV7-9 to TRBJ1-4; D is unclear. V lost 0 bases and J 5 bases, leaving 7 bases between the germline ends. This CDR3 is built from 14 residues. Germline V lookup: CDR1 SEHNR, CDR2 FQNEAQ (reference sequence). CDR3: CASSLASGNEKLFF. The DNA of the CDR3 is TGTGCCAGCAGCTTAGCCTCCGGGAATGAAAAACTGTTTTTT.

The chain couples TRBV4-3 to TRBJ2-7, with 8 bases lining up with TRBD1. J gave up 6 bases and V 1 base, and 8 bases lay outside the gene matches. Per germline, CDR1 LGHNA and CDR2 YSLEER. The CDR3 sequence is 15 residues long. Written as DNA, the CDR3 is TGCGCCAGCAGCCAAGCTTGGACAGGGACCAGCGAGCAGTACTTC. This encodes CASSQAWTGTSEQYF.

This clone was observed a handful of times. The rearrangement joins TRBV6-2 or TRBV6-3 to TRBJ1-2, with 7 nucleotides matching TRBD1. Looked up from germline, CDR1 is MNHEY and CDR2 is SVGEGT. J lost 7 bases, V lost 2 bases, and 7 bases had no gene match. There are 14 residues in the CDR3. CDR3: CASSYDRALGGYTF. For the CDR3, the DNA is TGTGCCAGCAGTTACGACAGGGCCTTGGGTGGCTACACCTTC.

This clone was seen just once. V is TRBV6-5 and J is TRBJ2-7; D gene ambiguous. The CDR3 extends over 13 amino acids. CDR1 and CDR2 from the germline V gene are MNHEY and SVGAGI. V shed 7 bases and J shed 6 bases, with 16 bases lying between them. This CDR3 is CASTSRRVSEQYF. CDR3 nucleotides: TGTGCCAGCACTTCCAGGCGAGTATCCGAGCAGTACTTC.

The chain is built from TRBV15 and TRBJ2-5; tentatively, D is TRBD1 (5 bases). V was cut by 4 bases and J by 1 base, with 13 bases left in between. The CDR3 contains 15 residues. Germline loops: CDR1 LNHNV, CDR2 YYDKDF (reference sequence). The CDR3 DNA reads as TGTGCCACCAGCAACGGCCGAACAGGCCAAGAGACCCAGTACTTC. Amino acid sequence: CATSNGRTGQETQYF.

V usage is TRBV28 and J usage is TRBJ1-2, with D unresolved. The germline CDR1 and CDR2 sequences are MDHEN and SYDVKM. The CDR3 is made up of 13 amino acids. V lost 3 bases to trimming and J lost 8 bases, with 13 bases between them. The CDR3 DNA is TGTGCCAGCAGTTTGGGTGAAGTGGAGGGCTACACCTTC. This gives the protein CASSLGEVEGYTF.

V usage is TRBV5-1 and J usage is TRBJ2-1, with D possibly TRBD2 on 5 matching bases. From germline, CDR1 is SGHRS and CDR2 YFSETQ. Between the trimmed V and J ends, which lost 5 bases and 0 bases, there was a span of 12 bases. This CDR3 comprises 15 residues. This CDR3 reads CASRERESSYNEQFF. The CDR3 nucleotides read TGCGCCAGCAGGGAAAGGGAGAGCTCCTACAATGAGCAGTTCTTC. Combining the CDR3 with reference TRBV5-1 and TRBJ2-1 gives the whole variable domain KAGVTQTPRYLIKTRGQQVTLSCSPISGHRSVSWYQQTPGQGLQFLFEYFSETQRNKGNFPGRFSGRQFSNSRSEMNVSTLELGDSALYLCASRERESSYNEQFFGPGTRLTVL.

The V gene is TRBV7-2, the J gene TRBJ2-7, with TRBD1 identical over 10 bases. Germline loops: CDR1 SGHTA, CDR2 FQGNSA. This CDR3 region has 16 residues. Trimming removed 1 base from V and 4 bases from J; junction bases left unmatched: 7. CDR3 DNA: TGTGCCAGCAGCTTAGTGCGCCGACAGGGGGCTTACGAGCAGTACTTC. This encodes CASSLVRRQGAYEQYF.

The chain has TRBV19 and TRBJ1-1, with D possibly matching TRBD1 (5 bases). The germline V and J ends were trimmed by 8 bases and 1 base, with 14 bases remaining between them. This CDR3 has 14 amino acids. From germline, CDR1 is LNHDA and CDR2 SQIVND (reference sequence). CDR3 loop: CASANDRQNTEAFF. The CDR3 coding sequence is TGTGCCAGTGCAAATGACAGACAGAACACTGAAGCTTTCTTT.

This chain joins TRBV7-3 and TRBJ2-6, with D unresolved. The CDR3 has 16 residues. Germline CDR1 SGHTA, CDR2 FQGTGA. Deletions cut 1 base from V and 0 bases from J, with 7 bases between. The CDR3 DNA follows: TGTGCCAGCAGCTTAAGTCCTAGCTCTGGGGCCAACGTCCTGACTTTC. Amino acids: CASSLSPSSGANVLTF.

This clone was seen only once. The CDR3 DNA follows: TGTGCCAGCAGCTTGGGGAGGGGCACGAACACTGAAGCTTTCTTT. Residues: CASSLGRGTNTEAFF. The gene calls are TRBV5-4 and TRBJ1-1, with D maybe TRBD1 (5 bases). CDR1 and CDR2 (germline): SGHNT, YYREEE (reference sequence). The ends were cut back, 0 bases at V and 1 base at J, with 10 bases in the middle. This CDR3 has 15 amino acids.

This rearrangement joins TRBV7-8 to TRBJ2-5, with 7 bases matching TRBD2. Germline loops: CDR1 SGHVS, CDR2 FQNEAQ. The CDR3 extends over 15 amino acids. With V trimmed by 5 bases and J by 5 bases, 11 bases remained unmatched. The CDR3, as DNA: TGTGCCAGCAGCGAATTCAGCGGGGCTAGGGAGACCCAGTACTTC. Encoded protein: CASSEFSGARETQYF.

The chain uses TRBV5-5 and TRBJ1-5; 9 bases match TRBD1. The germline CDR1 and CDR2 sequences are SGHKS and YYEKEE (reference sequence). The CDR3 has 15 residues. V gave up 3 bases and J gave up 3 bases; unmatched junction bases: 4. The DNA of the CDR3 is TGTGCCAGCAGCTGGGGGACAGGGAACAATCAGCCCCAGCATTTT. It encodes CASSWGTGNNQPQHF. The full variable domain, with the rest looked up from reference TRBV5-5 and TRBJ1-5, is DAGVTQSPTHLIKTRGQQVTLRCSPISGHKSVSWYQQVLGQGPQFIFQYYEKEERGRGNFPDRFSARQFPNYSSELNVNALLLGDSALYLCASSWGTGNNQPQHFGDGTRLSIL.

The gene calls are TRBV2 and TRBJ2-7, with D hard to call. CDR1 is SNHLY, CDR2 FYNNEI, per germline. V was clipped by 2 bases and J by 4 bases, with 6 bases between them. This CDR3 region has 12 residues. CDR3 nucleotide sequence: TGTGCCAGCAGTGAATGGCAGTACGAGCAGTACTTC. The encoded protein is CASSEWQYEQYF.

The chain employs TRBV20-1 and TRBJ2-7; D is uncertain. The CDR3 length is 11 residues. CDR1 is DFQATT and CDR2 is SNEGSKA in the germline V gene (reference sequence). V lost 6 bases and J 4 bases, leaving 10 bases between the germline ends. CDR3 sequence: CSAKQVYEQYF. CDR3 bases: TGCAGTGCCAAACAAGTTTACGAGCAGTACTTC.

This chain joins TRBV6-5 and TRBJ2-7; 9 bases map to TRBD1. Germline loops: CDR1 MNHEY, CDR2 SVGAGI. After removal of 10 bases from V and 5 bases from J, the junction contained 12 bases not matched to a gene. This CDR3 is built from 14 residues. The CDR3 reads CATPRQGGSHEQYF. The CDR3 DNA reads as TGTGCCACGCCGAGACAGGGGGGGTCCCACGAGCAGTACTTC.

Here the CDR3 reads CASSLPSSGGASYTGELFF. In DNA form, the CDR3 reads TGTGCCAGCAGCTTACCCTCTAGCGGGGGGGCGTCATACACCGGGGAGCTGTTTTTT. V gene TRBV7-6 combines with J gene TRBJ2-2; 12 positions match TRBD2. After removal of 2 bases from V and 3 bases from J, the junction contained 10 bases not matched to a gene. The germline V gene encodes CDR1 SGHVS and CDR2 FNYEAQ. The CDR3 is 19 amino acids.

The chain links TRBV19 to TRBJ1-3, with 9 nucleotides matching TRBD1. Unmatched junction bases numbered 3, after V lost 5 bases and J lost 7 bases. The germline gives CDR1 LNHDA, CDR2 SQIVND (reference sequence). The length of the CDR3 is 13 residues. CDR3 loop: CASSQQGANTIYF. CDR3 DNA: TGTGCCAGTAGTCAACAGGGGGCGAACACCATATATTTT.

The chain carries TRBV7-9 and TRBJ1-2; 12 nucleotides match TRBD1. CDR1 SEHNR and CDR2 FQNEAQ come from the germline V gene (reference sequence). The CDR3 extends over 16 amino acids. The V segment lost 5 bases and the J segment 3 bases; nucleotides outside the gene matches: 7. The CDR3, as DNA: TGTGCCAGCAGCCGGGACAGGGGGCCCCTTGACTATGGCTACACCTTC. Translated: CASSRDRGPLDYGYTF.

This clone has just one count. The chain uses TRBV3-1 (or the pseudogene TRBV3-2) and TRBJ1-1; D not certain. This CDR3 contains 14 residues. Deletions cut 4 bases from V and 0 bases from J, with 9 bases between. Looked up from germline, CDR1 is LGHDT and CDR2 is YNNKEL (reference sequence). The CDR3 here is CASSPDEVNTEAFF. As DNA, the CDR3 is TGTGCCAGCAGCCCCGACGAGGTGAACACTGAAGCTTTCTTT.

This chain connects TRBV7-2 to TRBJ1-5; 11 bases fit TRBD1. This CDR3 spans 14 amino acids. Losses at the gene ends were 5 bases for V and 7 bases for J; bases not matched to a gene: 4. Germline-derived CDR1 and CDR2 are SGHTA and FQGNSA. The CDR3 coding sequence is TGTGCCAGCAGCCCGGGGACAGGGGGGCAGCCCCAGCATTTT. This gives the protein CASSPGTGGQPQHF. The whole variable domain, filled in from reference TRBV7-2 and TRBJ1-5, reads GAGVSQSPSNKVTEKGKDVELRCDPISGHTALYWYRQSLGQGLEFLIYFQGNSAPDKSGLPSDRFSAERTGGSVSTLTIQRTQQEDSAVYLCASSPGTGGQPQHFGDGTRLSIL.

This chain joins TRBV7-9 and TRBJ1-1; the match to TRBD1 covers 8 bases. Germline V CDR1 and CDR2: SEHNR, FQNEAQ (reference sequence). V was pared by 1 base and J by 3 bases, with 7 bases of the junction left unmatched. CDR3 length: 16 residues. The CDR3 DNA sequence: TGTGCCAGCAGCTTAGGGATCGGACAGGGAGACACTGAAGCTTTCTTT. Its translation is CASSLGIGQGDTEAFF.

J is TRBJ1-1 and V is TRBV18; TRBD1 matches at 9 bases. There are 19 residues in the CDR3. Per the germline V gene, CDR1 is KGHSH and CDR2 is LQKENI. V dropped 3 bases and J dropped 6; count of bases not matched to a gene: 20. This CDR3 reads CASSPLGLTGGAGMAEAFF. In nucleotides, the CDR3 is TGTGCCAGCTCACCGCTCGGACTCACAGGGGGCGCGGGGATGGCTGAAGCTTTCTTT. Based on the CDR3 plus reference TRBV18 and TRBJ1-1, the full variable domain is NAGVMQNPRHLVRRRGQEARLRCSPMKGHSHVYWYRQLPEEGLKFMVYLQKENIIDESGMPKERFSAEFPKEGPSILRIQQVVRGDSAAYFCASSPLGLTGGAGMAEAFFGQGTRLTVV.

CDR3 in amino acids: CASSVDGTLGAGELFF. The CDR3 region has the DNA TGTGCCAGCAGCGTCGACGGGACATTGGGTGCCGGGGAGCTGTTTTTT. The chain recombines TRBV9 with TRBJ2-2; D may be TRBD1 (6 bases). Trimming left V 2 bases short and J 6 bases short, with 17 bases between. Germline V gene data show CDR1 as SGDLS and CDR2 as YYNGEE. The length of the CDR3 is 16 residues.

This chain uses TRBV7-9 with TRBJ2-5; 13 positions match TRBD2. J lost 0 bases, V lost 5 bases, and 3 bases had no gene match. The CDR3 length is 16 residues. Germline values: CDR1 SEHNR, CDR2 FQNEAQ (reference sequence). CDR3 protein: CASSTTSGGNQETQYF. The CDR3 coding sequence is TGTGCCAGCAGCACGACTAGCGGGGGGAACCAAGAGACCCAGTACTTC.

The rearrangement joins TRBV7-9 to TRBJ1-1; TRBD1 is a possible D gene (6 bases). The CDR3 consists of 14 residues. The V and J ends lost 3 bases and 1 base respectively, with 9 bases between them. Germline V gives CDR1 SEHNR, CDR2 FQNEAQ (reference sequence). The CDR3 is CASSLSGENTEAFF. Written as DNA, the CDR3 is TGTGCCAGCAGCTTGTCAGGGGAGAACACTGAAGCTTTCTTT.

V usage is TRBV2 and J usage is TRBJ2-7, with D unclear. The CDR3 consists of 11 residues. V was clipped by 4 bases and J by 5 bases, with 6 bases between them. CDR1 is SNHLY, CDR2 FYNNEI, per germline. The CDR3 region has the DNA TGTGCCAGCAGTGTACTGAACGAGCAGTACTTC. Protein sequence: CASSVLNEQYF.

The rearrangement links TRBV7-6 to TRBJ1-1, with TRBD1 identical over 10 bases. The J segment lost 10 bases and the V segment lost 2 bases, leaving 1 base of the junction unmatched. Germline values: CDR1 SGHVS, CDR2 FNYEAQ. This CDR3 has 12 amino acids. The CDR3: CASSLWTGGAFF. The CDR3 bases are TGTGCCAGCAGCTTATGGACAGGGGGAGCTTTCTTT.

The DNA for the CDR3 is TGTGCCAGCAGTTACTCGCGGCATTTCGAGGGAGAGACCCAGTACTTC. Translated: CASSYSRHFEGETQYF. This chain connects TRBV6-2 or TRBV6-3 to TRBJ2-5; D might be TRBD2 (5 bases). This CDR3 is built from 16 residues. Trimming removed 0 bases at V and 4 bases at J, with 15 bases between. Germline V gene lookup returns CDR1 MNHEY and CDR2 SVGEGT.

V gene TRBV5-6 combines with J gene TRBJ1-6; the D gene is possibly TRBD1 (5 bases). Germline V gene sequence: CDR1 SGHDT, CDR2 YYEEEE. CDR3 length equals 16 residues. The V and J ends lost 4 bases and 6 bases respectively, with 17 bases between them. CDR3 amino acids: CASSKGPGLLNSPLHF. For the CDR3, the DNA is TGTGCCAGCAGCAAGGGACCGGGACTTCTTAATTCACCCCTCCACTTT. Full variable domain (missing parts from reference TRBV5-6 and TRBJ1-6): DAGVTQSPTHLIKTRGQQVTLRCSPKSGHDTVSWYQQALGQGPQFIFQYYEEEERQRGNFPDRFSGHQFPNYSSELNVNALLLGDSALYLCASSKGPGLLNSPLHFGNGTRLTVT.